Below are 8 T cell receptor beta chains sequenced from a single sample in a study of OX40 agonist ivuxolimab in advanced cancers. Sequencing used immunoSEQ multiplex PCR; TCRdb keeps in-frame clones, though not all of them. The sample lists over 100,000 clones, around 91% occurring once. The sequenced sample was CD4+ or CD8+ T cells sorted from blood, obtained in a trial of the OX40 agonist ivuxolimab. The receptor source for this set is an adult with an advanced solid tumor such as melanoma, head and neck, liver or kidney cancer.

This clone was detected only a few times. The J gene is TRBJ2-1, the V gene TRBV18; the match to TRBD2 covers 12 bases. This CDR3 is built from 15 residues. Germline V lookup: CDR1 KGHSH, CDR2 LQKENI. With 4 bases clipped from V and 4 bases from J, the junction kept 2 bases outside the gene matches. The CDR3 region has the DNA TGTGCCAGCTCACAAACTAGCGGGGGGTACAATGAGCAGTTCTTC. Translating gives CASSQTSGGYNEQFF.

The CDR3 DNA follows: TGTGCCAGCTCACCACGGAACGACGCCTACGAGCAGTACTTC. This translates into CASSPRNDAYEQYF. The chain employs TRBV18 and TRBJ2-7; D gene ambiguous. The CDR3 spans 14 residues. Germline CDR1 and CDR2: KGHSH and LQKENI. V shed 1 base and J shed 2 bases, with 9 bases lying between them.

This chain joins TRBV7-2 and TRBJ1-5; D is undetermined. Trimming took 1 base from V and 0 from J, leaving 13 bases between them. The germline V gene has CDR1 SGHTA and CDR2 FQGNSA. The CDR3 runs to 17 residues. The CDR3 nucleotides read TGTGCCAGCAGCTTAGGTGAGGCGCTTTATAGCAATCAGCCCCAGCATTTT. Protein product: CASSLGEALYSNQPQHF.

The gene calls are TRBV19 and TRBJ1-2; D unresolved. CDR3 size: 14 residues. CDR1 is LNHDA, CDR2 SQIVND, per germline (reference sequence). The germline V and J ends were trimmed by 6 bases and 4 bases, with 15 bases remaining between them. The CDR3 region has the DNA TGTGCCAGTAGCCTCCCTAACAGCCTCTATGGCTACACCTTC. It yields the protein CASSLPNSLYGYTF.

The rearrangement uses TRBV27 and TRBJ2-1; 8 bases map to TRBD1. CDR1 and CDR2 (germline): MNHEY, SMNVEV (reference sequence). The CDR3 spans 14 residues. Trimming at V came to 5 bases and at J to 7 bases, leaving 7 bases not matched to a gene. The CDR3 sequence is CASSARDRRNEQFF. The CDR3 nucleotides are TGTGCCAGCAGTGCTAGGGACAGGAGGAATGAGCAGTTCTTC.

The rearrangement joins TRBV7-2 to TRBJ2-1; 8 bases are shared with TRBD2. V lost 3 bases and J lost 8; bases outside the gene matches: 3. Germline CDR1 and CDR2: SGHTA and FQGNSA. The CDR3 covers 13 residues. CDR3 DNA: TGTGCCAGCAGCTTCAACGGGGGGGATGAGCAGTTCTTC. Its protein is CASSFNGGDEQFF.

The V call is TRBV5-6, the J call TRBJ1-4; possible D gene TRBD1, 5 bases. V was trimmed by 0 bases and J by 1 base, leaving 7 bases between them. The CDR3 loop spans 15 amino acids. CDR1 and CDR2 from the germline V gene are SGHDT and YYEEEE. The CDR3 region has the DNA TGTGCCAGCAGCTTGGCCCAGGGAACTAATGAAAAACTGTTTTTT. It specifies CASSLAQGTNEKLFF.

Only one count was recorded for this clone. The rearrangement joins TRBV10-1 to TRBJ2-3; TRBD1 aligns across 8 bases. V gave up 6 bases and J gave up 4 bases; unmatched junction bases: 9. The CDR3 runs 15 residues. Germline V gives CDR1 WNHNN, CDR2 SYGVQD (reference sequence). CDR3 amino acids: CASSPTGVMSDTQYF. The CDR3 DNA is TGCGCCAGCAGCCCGACAGGGGTGATGTCAGATACGCAGTATTTT.